This T cell receptor beta chain was profiled in a study of cytotoxic CD8 clonotypes in ibrutinib-treated CLL. Study-wide background: Researchers reported 11 to 12 relapsed/refractory and about 14 treatment-naive patients, roughly 17 of them IGHV unmutated.

Profiled with immunoSEQ multiplex PCR; TCRdb holds only in-frame clones, not every one. The sample records some 29,000 clones, 76% being singletons. Germline assignment: CDR1 MNHNY and CDR2 SVGAGI (reference sequence). Unmatched junction bases numbered 5, after V lost 0 bases and J lost 9 bases. The CDR3 has 15 residues. The receptor's source is a human donor with chronic lymphocytic leukemia. Sequenced here: PBMCs, sampled after 36 months of ibrutinib treatment. The genes are TRBV6-6 and TRBJ2-1; 10 positions agree with TRBD2. CDR3 nucleotides: TGTGCCAGCAGTTACTCAAGCGGGGGGGCTCTTGAGCAGTTCTTC. Residues: CASSYSSGGALEQFF.